Each of the 22 T cell receptor beta chains below was sequenced from the same sample in a study of early T cells in non-severe SARS-CoV-2 infection. TCRdb redid the calling of the 5' RACE reads with MiXCR, one entry per CDR3 protein. The sample lists about 77,000 distinct CDR3 sequences, roughly 9.4% occurring once. The sequenced material came from whole blood. The source is an adult who was a healthcare worker with PCR-confirmed SARS-CoV-2 infection or an uninfected control (not recorded which).

The chain combines TRBV20-1 with TRBJ2-5, with 10 bases lining up with TRBD2. The CDR3 runs 14 residues. CDR1 is DFQATT, CDR2 SNEGSKA, per germline (reference sequence). After removal of 1 base from V and 5 bases from J, the junction contained 4 bases not matched to a gene. The CDR3 nucleotides are TGCAGTGCTAGAGGGAGCGGGAGGGGTGAGACCCAGTACTTC. This sequence encodes CSARGSGRGETQYF.

This clonotype was detected ten times or more. The rearrangement joins TRBV5-1 to TRBJ2-3; 7 positions agree with TRBD2. The V gene end was trimmed by 0 bases and the J gene end by 2 bases; junction bases not matched to a gene: 6. Germline values: CDR1 SGHRS, CDR2 YFSETQ. The CDR3 has 16 residues. CDR3 sequence (DNA): TGCGCCAGCAGCTTGGAGGCTAGCGGTCCCACAGATACGCAGTATTTT. Residues: CASSLEASGPTDTQYF.

As to this clonotype: This sequence may be a read error, since a much larger clone differs from it by one base. The genes are TRBV29-1 and TRBJ2-3; D unresolved. The germline gives CDR1 SQVTM, CDR2 ANQGSEA. The CDR3 consists of 10 residues. The V end was cut by 3 bases, the J end by 2 bases, with 0 bases between. As DNA, the CDR3 is TGCAGCGTTGACACAGATACGCAGTATTTT. This codes for CSVDTDTQYF.

The chain has TRBV5-1 and TRBJ2-2, with 11 positions matching TRBD2. The CDR3 spans 16 residues. Losses at the gene ends were 0 bases for V and 5 bases for J; bases not matched to a gene: 3. The germline V gene has CDR1 SGHRS and CDR2 YFSETQ. CDR3: CASSLARLAGTGELFF. As DNA, the CDR3 is TGCGCCAGCAGCTTGGCTAGACTAGCGGGGACCGGGGAGCTGTTTTTT.

This CDR3 is CSAATGNQGQYF. In nucleotides, the CDR3 is TGCAGTGCCGCGACAGGGAATCAAGGGCAGTACTTC. The chain combines TRBV20-1 with TRBJ2-7; 7 bases fit TRBD1. V lost 6 bases to trimming and J lost 9 bases; unmatched junction nucleotides: 11. The CDR3 consists of 12 residues. CDR1 is DFQATT and CDR2 is SNEGSKA in the germline V gene (reference sequence).

This clonotype was counted ten times or more. This rearrangement joins TRBV6-1 to TRBJ2-1, with D tentatively TRBD1 or TRBD2 (5 bases each). V lost 5 bases, J lost 5 bases, and 16 bases lay in between. CDR1 and CDR2 (germline): MNHNS, SASEGT. There are 15 residues in the CDR3. CDR3 coding DNA: TGTGCCAGCAGTCTTGAGGGGACGAGCAACAATGAGCAGTTCTTC. Its translation: CASSLEGTSNNEQFF.

This clonotype appeared many times. V gene TRBV7-6 combines with J gene TRBJ1-5; D is ambiguous. V was cut by 2 bases and J by 0 bases, with 8 bases left in between. CDR3 length: 15 amino acids. The germline V gene encodes CDR1 SGHVS and CDR2 FNYEAQ. CDR3 bases: TGTGCCAGCAGCTTACTCGATGATAGCAATCAGCCCCAGCATTTT. It codes for CASSLLDDSNQPQHF.

CDR3 residues: CASSLALGGSGGNTIYF. The CDR3 coding sequence is TGTGCCAGCAGCTTAGCGCTAGGCGGATCCGGTGGAAACACCATATATTTT. The chain has TRBV7-8 and TRBJ1-3; unclear D gene. Germline V gives CDR1 SGHVS, CDR2 FQNEAQ. The CDR3 contains 17 residues. V lost 0 bases and J 3 bases, leaving 15 bases between the germline ends.

V is TRBV5-1 and J is TRBJ2-1; D is possibly TRBD1 or TRBD2 (5 bases each). V gave up 0 bases and J gave up 0 bases, with 13 bases separating them. Germline V gene sequence: CDR1 SGHRS, CDR2 YFSETQ. This CDR3 is built from 17 residues. Here the CDR3 reads CASSLALGRSSYNEQFF. CDR3 DNA sequence: TGCGCCAGCAGCTTGGCCCTGGGACGGAGCTCCTACAATGAGCAGTTCTTC.

This clonotype has a count of ten or more. The CDR3 DNA reads TGCGCCAGCAGCGCAGGGAGGGCTGAAGCTTTCTTT. The encoded protein is CASSAGRAEAFF. J is TRBJ1-1 and V is TRBV5-1; possible D gene TRBD1, 5 bases. Germline V gene lookup returns CDR1 SGHRS and CDR2 YFSETQ. V was cut by 4 bases and J by 6 bases, with 10 bases left in between. CDR3 length equals 12 residues. The full variable domain, its missing parts supplied by reference TRBV5-1 and TRBJ1-1, is KAGVTQTPRYLIKTRGQQVTLSCSPISGHRSVSWYQQTPGQGLQFLFEYFSETQRNKGNFPGRFSGRQFSNSRSEMNVSTLELGDSALYLCASSAGRAEAFFGQGTRLTVV.

This clonotype has just a few counts. V is TRBV29-1 and J is TRBJ2-6; 7 bases fit TRBD1. Trimming at V came to 4 bases and at J to 0 bases, leaving 9 bases not matched to a gene. Looked up from germline, CDR1 is SQVTM and CDR2 is ANQGSEA. CDR3 length: 17 residues. CDR3 DNA sequence: TGCAGCGTTGCATCCGGACAGGTGGACTCTGGGGCCAACGTCCTGACTTTC. It encodes CSVASGQVDSGANVLTF.

This chain connects TRBV7-9 to TRBJ2-6, with D uncertain. Deletions cut 5 bases from V and 1 base from J, with 6 bases between. Germline V gene data show CDR1 as SEHNR and CDR2 as FQNEAQ (reference sequence). This CDR3 spans 14 amino acids. CDR3 coding DNA: TGTGCCAGCAGCCGAGAGTCTGGGGCCAACGTCCTGACTTTC. Translating it yields CASSRESGANVLTF.

This clonotype has a handful of counts. CDR3 protein: CASSVDGSEVDTQYF. The CDR3 nucleotides are TGTGCCAGCAGCGTAGATGGGAGCGAAGTAGATACGCAGTATTTT. The chain combines TRBV9 with TRBJ2-3, with D perhaps TRBD2 (5 bases). Germline V gives CDR1 SGDLS, CDR2 YYNGEE. The CDR3 has 15 residues. Trimming removed 0 bases from V and 5 bases from J, with 13 bases in between.

This clonotype was seen many times. CDR3 residues: CASSLTSGSLTDTQYF. The CDR3 nucleotides are TGTGCCAGCAGCTTGACTAGCGGGAGCTTGACAGATACGCAGTATTTT. The V gene is TRBV7-2, the J gene TRBJ2-3, with 12 bases fitting TRBD2. CDR3 length: 16 residues. V gave up 3 bases and J gave up 3 bases; unmatched junction bases: 4. Germline CDR1 is SGHTA and CDR2 is FQGNSA.

CDR3: CASSFPAGGYEQYF. The CDR3 nucleotides read TGTGCCAGCAGCTTTCCAGCGGGAGGCTACGAGCAGTACTTC. J is TRBJ2-7 and V is TRBV7-9; 9 nucleotides match TRBD2. Looked up from germline, CDR1 is SEHNR and CDR2 is FQNEAQ (reference sequence). V dropped 3 bases and J dropped 3; count of bases not matched to a gene: 3. This CDR3 region has 14 residues.

This clonotype was found many times. This chain's CDR3 is CASSLTSGRAANTGELFF. The CDR3 DNA follows: TGTGCCAGCTCACTGACTAGCGGGAGGGCCGCGAACACCGGGGAGCTGTTTTTT. The rearrangement uses TRBV18 and TRBJ2-2, with 14 bases that match TRBD2. Germline V gene data show CDR1 as KGHSH and CDR2 as LQKENI. The CDR3 is made up of 18 amino acids. The trim removed 4 bases at V and 0 bases at J, leaving 4 bases unmatched.

CDR3 protein: CASSYDRPSGTQYF. DNA for the CDR3: TGTGCCAGCAGTTACGACCGGCCGTCGGGGACCCAGTACTTC. V gene TRBV6-2 or TRBV6-3 combines with J gene TRBJ2-5; no clear D gene. The CDR3 totals 14 residues. The germline gives CDR1 MNHEY, CDR2 SVGEGT. Trimming shortened V by 2 bases and J by 7 bases, and 14 bases separated the two germline ends.

This clonotype appeared many times. J is TRBJ1-2 and V is TRBV7-2; a weak D match, TRBD1 (6 bases). Per the germline V gene, CDR1 is SGHTA and CDR2 is FQGNSA. V lost 1 base to trimming and J lost 4 bases, with 10 bases between them. This CDR3 comprises 14 residues. The CDR3 loop is CASSLERGIYGYTF. In nucleotides, the CDR3 is TGTGCCAGCAGCTTAGAAAGGGGGATCTATGGCTACACCTTC. The full variable domain, completed using reference TRBV7-2 and TRBJ1-2, is GAGVSQSPSNKVTEKGKDVELRCDPISGHTALYWYRQSLGQGLEFLIYFQGNSAPDKSGLPSDRFSAERTGGSVSTLTIQRTQQEDSAVYLCASSLERGIYGYTFGSGTRLTVV.

This clonotype was seen many times. The genes are TRBV13 and TRBJ2-1, with a tentative D call TRBD1 (6 bases). Germline-derived CDR1 and CDR2 are PRHDT and FYEKMQ (reference sequence). The length of the CDR3 is 16 residues. V was cut by 0 bases and J by 3 bases, with 12 bases left in between. This CDR3 reads CASSLGKAGVYNEQFF. The CDR3 coding sequence is TGTGCCAGCAGCTTAGGGAAGGCAGGGGTCTACAATGAGCAGTTCTTC.

By share of the sample, this clonotype is medium-sized. The rearrangement joins TRBV2 to TRBJ2-1, with TRBD1 identical over 7 bases. V lost 8 bases to trimming and J lost 3 bases; unmatched junction nucleotides: 7. CDR3 length: 14 amino acids. Germline assignment: CDR1 SNHLY and CDR2 FYNNEI. The CDR3 spells CASALRQGYNEQFF. DNA of the CDR3: TGTGCCAGCGCATTAAGACAGGGCTACAATGAGCAGTTCTTC.

This clonotype has ten or more counts. The chain employs TRBV7-8 and TRBJ2-1; 7 bases line up with TRBD2. The CDR3 sequence is 16 residues long. With V trimmed by 5 bases and J by 4 bases, 11 bases remained unmatched. Germline CDR1 and CDR2: SGHVS and FQNEAQ. The DNA of the CDR3 is TGTGCCAGCAGCCTTCTGGCGGGGGAGTTTTACAATGAGCAGTTCTTC. Protein product: CASSLLAGEFYNEQFF.

This clonotype has ten or more counts. The chain uses TRBV19 and TRBJ2-6; 14 nucleotides align to TRBD2. Germline lookup yields CDR1 LNHDA and CDR2 SQIVND (reference sequence). The CDR3 is 21 residues long. The ends lost 1 base at V and 1 base at J; junction bases unmatched: 9. The CDR3 spells CASSIAPGLAGVTSGANVLTF. CDR3 in DNA: TGTGCCAGTAGTATAGCACCGGGACTAGCGGGAGTGACGTCTGGGGCCAACGTCCTGACTTTC.